This record looks at one T cell receptor beta chain sequence and its context. Its antigen is still unknown. The sample originates from a study of OX40 agonist ivuxolimab in advanced cancers. Study as a whole: Participants, around 80% male, averaged approximately 60 years of age, ranging from roughly 23 to 90. Partial responses were observed in three patients, of whom one had hepatocellular carcinoma and two had cutaneous melanoma.

The V segment lost 5 bases and the J segment 0 bases; nucleotides outside the gene matches: 13. This CDR3 contains 18 residues. Germline CDR1 is SGHVS and CDR2 is FNYEAQ. Clones were read by immunoSEQ multiplex PCR, and TCRdb kept only the in-frame ones, dropping some. The data hold tens of thousands of clones, with more than 85% observed a single time. Study observations and caveats: Relative to CD4+ cells, CD8+ T cells on average had more expanded clones. Among the lowest peripheral clonal expansion occurred in 0.1-3.0 mg/kg partial responders.

V is TRBV7-6 and J is TRBJ1-5, with 7 bases identical to TRBD1. This receptor was identified in an adult with an advanced solid tumor such as melanoma, head and neck, liver or kidney cancer. The material was CD4+ or CD8+ T cells sorted from blood, obtained in a trial of the OX40 agonist ivuxolimab. The CDR3 region is CASSRGAGGTDSNQPQHF. CDR3 DNA: TGTGCCAGCAGCCGTGGGGCAGGGGGGACAGATAGCAATCAGCCCCAGCATTTT.